The clone carrying this T cell receptor (beta chain) turned up a few times. Its antigen remains unknown. V was clipped by 3 bases and J by 2 bases; unmatched bases: 1. The CDR3 is made up of 13 amino acids. Germline V gene lookup returns CDR1 SQVTM and CDR2 ANQGSEA. This sample was included in a study of T cells in Graves' hyperthyroidism and ophthalmopathy. Researchers barred patients who had uncontrolled infection, other autoimmune disease, pregnancy or lactation. Amplified TCR beta CDR3 regions came from RNA transcripts. TCR CDR3 underwent first-round RT-PCR with the HTBI primer set. TCRdb reprocessed the multiplex PCR reads via MiXCR and lists one record per CDR3 protein. The sample lists more than 600,000 distinct CDR3 sequences; 16% were seen once. Study-wide results and caveats: Most thyroid clonotypes expanded above 0.001 were also detected in blood. A model of 13 V-J pairs discriminated ophthalmopathy from stable hyperthyroidism.

The gene calls are TRBV29-1 and TRBJ1-2, with 9 nucleotides matching TRBD1. This clonotype was obtained from a man aged 18 to 30 with Graves' hyperthyroidism. Specimen: blood. In DNA form, the CDR3 reads TGCAGCGTTGACGACAGGGGGAACTATGGCTACACCTTC. It translates to CSVDDRGNYGYTF.